The T cell receptor (beta chain) described here comes from a study of beta chain features in type 1 diabetes. Turning to this clone: What it binds is not known.

Study results and caveats: Significant though moderate, a shortening of TCRB CDR3s appeared in all four CD4+ subsets of Type 1 diabetes patients.

Expressed TCRB transcripts were sequenced because the entire RNA isolate underwent reverse transcription. Sequenced by immunoSEQ multiplex PCR; TCRdb stores in-frame clones only, minus some. Of approximately 150,000 clones in the sample, about 13% were seen once. The TCR was taken from a young man with type 1 diabetes. The sequencing input was central memory CD4+ T cells from blood.

CDR3 in amino acids: CASSHSGVSSYEQYF. The CDR3 DNA sequence: TGTGCCAGCAGCCATAGCGGGGTCAGCTCCTACGAGCAGTACTTC. The chain joins TRBV7-2 to TRBJ2-7; 8 bases match TRBD2. This CDR3 comprises 15 residues. In germline, CDR1 is SGHTA, CDR2 FQGNSA. V lost 5 bases and J lost 0; bases outside the gene matches: 6.